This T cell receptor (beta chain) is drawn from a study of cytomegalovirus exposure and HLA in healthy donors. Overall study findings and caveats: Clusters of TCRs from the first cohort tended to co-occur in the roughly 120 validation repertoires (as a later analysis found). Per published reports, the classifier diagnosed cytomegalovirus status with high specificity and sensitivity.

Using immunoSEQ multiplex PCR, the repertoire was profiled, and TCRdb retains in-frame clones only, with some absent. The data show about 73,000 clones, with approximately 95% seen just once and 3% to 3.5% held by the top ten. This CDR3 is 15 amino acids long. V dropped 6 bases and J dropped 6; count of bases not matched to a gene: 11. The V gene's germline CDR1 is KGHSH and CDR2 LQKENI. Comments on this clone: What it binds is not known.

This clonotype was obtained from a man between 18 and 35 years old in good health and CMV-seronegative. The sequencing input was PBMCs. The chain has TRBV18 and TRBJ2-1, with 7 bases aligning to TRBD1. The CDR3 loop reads CASSRPRGRINEQFF. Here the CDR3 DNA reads TGTGCCAGCTCGCGACCTAGGGGGCGAATCAATGAGCAGTTCTTC.